These 4 T cell receptor beta chains share one sample of origin, sequenced in a study of PD-1 blockade in classical Hodgkin lymphoma. Time point here: newly diagnosed, previously untreated cHL patient sample. Purified CD4+ T cells were obtained from thawed PBMCs through magnetic negative selection. Assay used: immunoSEQ multiplex PCR; TCRdb lists only in-frame clones, some missing. The table shows around 16,000 clones, with more than 70% occurring only once. What was sequenced was CD4+ T cells from blood. The receptors derive from a human donor with classical Hodgkin lymphoma.

The genes are TRBV7-3 and TRBJ2-2; D tentatively fits TRBD1 or TRBD2 (5 bases each). Trimming removed 2 bases from V and 4 bases from J, with 8 bases in between. Germline V gene data show CDR1 as SGHTA and CDR2 as FQGTGA. The CDR3 consists of 14 residues. In nucleotides, the CDR3 is TGTGCCAGCAGCTTAGGGGGAGCCACCGGGGAGCTGTTTTTT. This sequence encodes CASSLGGATGELFF.

The chain joins TRBV11-1 to TRBJ2-3; D possibly matches TRBD1 or TRBD2 (6 bases each). Germline V lookup: CDR1 SGHAT, CDR2 FQDESV (reference sequence). V gave up 5 bases and J gave up 3 bases, with 15 bases separating them. The CDR3 length is 15 residues. CDR3 in DNA: TGTGCCAGCAGCCCCCAGCGGAGGGGGACAGATACGCAGTATTTT. Residues: CASSPQRRGTDTQYF.

The chain is built from TRBV5-8 and TRBJ1-4, with 9 bases identical to TRBD1. Germline V CDR1 and CDR2: SGHTS, YDEGEE. The CDR3 runs 17 residues. V was clipped by 4 bases and J by 8 bases; unmatched bases: 15. DNA for the CDR3: TGTGCCAGCAGCCCGGGACAGGGAAGAGGGGTTGGAGAAAAACTGTTTTTT. This translates into CASSPGQGRGVGEKLFF. Together with reference TRBV5-8 and TRBJ1-4, the CDR3 gives the full variable domain: EAGVTQSPTHLIKTRGQQATLRCSPISGHTSVYWYQQALGLGLQFLLWYDEGEERNRGNFPPRFSGRQFPNYSSELNVNALELEDSALYLCASSPGQGRGVGEKLFFGSGTQLSVL.

Of note for this clone: The same CDR3 can be traced to other DNA sequences in this sample. This chain links TRBV2 with TRBJ1-5; the D gene is possibly TRBD1 (6 bases). Germline V gene lookup returns CDR1 SNHLY and CDR2 FYNNEI. Trimming took off 3 bases at V and 6 bases at J, with 15 bases between the two ends. The CDR3 covers 15 residues. The CDR3 protein is CASSELTGIGQPQHF. CDR3 nucleotides: TGTGCCAGCAGTGAGCTTACAGGGATTGGTCAGCCCCAGCATTTT.